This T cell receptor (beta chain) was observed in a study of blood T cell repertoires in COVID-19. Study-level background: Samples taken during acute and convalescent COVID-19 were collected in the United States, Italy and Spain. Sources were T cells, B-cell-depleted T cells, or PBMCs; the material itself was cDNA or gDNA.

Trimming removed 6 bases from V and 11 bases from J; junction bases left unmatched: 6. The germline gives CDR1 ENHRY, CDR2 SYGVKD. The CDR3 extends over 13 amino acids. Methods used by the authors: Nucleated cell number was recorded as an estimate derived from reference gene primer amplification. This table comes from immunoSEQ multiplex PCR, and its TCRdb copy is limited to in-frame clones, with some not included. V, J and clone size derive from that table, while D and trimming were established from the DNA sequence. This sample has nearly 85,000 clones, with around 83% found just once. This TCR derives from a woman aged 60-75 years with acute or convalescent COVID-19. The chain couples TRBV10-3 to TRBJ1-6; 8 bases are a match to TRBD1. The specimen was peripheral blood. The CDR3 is CAISRTGSPPLHF. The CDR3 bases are TGTGCCATCAGCAGGACAGGGTCCCCACCCCTCCACTTT.